This T cell receptor (beta chain) was recorded in a study of shared clonotypes between healthy human individuals. Study-level findings and limits: The low donor count limited represented genetic and exposure-history diversity.

Only Caucasian adults living in Nashville, Tennessee made up the donor group. Using immunoSEQ multiplex PCR, the repertoire was profiled, and TCRdb retains in-frame clones only, with some absent. The sample holds about 2.5 million clones, 85% to 95% seen once. Notes on this clone: What it recognizes is unknown.

The V and J ends lost 10 bases and 7 bases respectively, with 25 bases between them. Germline V lookup: CDR1 MNHEY, CDR2 SVGAGI. This CDR3 has 15 amino acids. The chain joins TRBV6-5 to TRBJ1-2; no definite D call. This clonotype originated in a man younger than 35 in good health. Some clones in this sample may be carry-over from other donors' samples. Sequenced: naive CD4+ T cells from PBMCs. Subset noted: CD45RA+ positively selected. The CDR3 region is CATRRWKRDVGGYTF. The DNA of the CDR3 is TGTGCCACTCGCCGGTGGAAGAGGGATGTCGGTGGCTACACCTTC.